One and the same sample provided the 7 T cell receptor beta chains below, sequenced in a study of blood T cell repertoires in COVID-19 (dated by TCRdb to the early 2020s). Library construction relied on the immunoSEQ multiplex PCR assay. Entries here come from immuneACCESS through TCRdb and include only in-frame sequences with V and J called. Some clones fail to appear in such tables; in the studies checked, an unresolved V gene covers under half of the shortfall, and the cause of the remainder is unknown. This sample holds about 170,000 clones; roughly 84% were observed only once. About 6.9% of the sample lies in the top ten. Specimen: peripheral blood. The receptors derive from a man older than 75 with COVID-19, enrolled during active disease.

The chain is built from TRBV10-3 and TRBJ1-1; a weak D match, TRBD1 (6 bases). In germline, CDR1 is ENHRY, CDR2 SYGVKD. The CDR3 covers 13 residues. The V gene lost 10 bases and the J gene lost 0 bases, with 12 bases spanning the gap. CDR3 in DNA: TGTGCCACGCGGGGGGGCATGAACACTGAAGCTTTCTTT. It specifies CATRGGMNTEAFF.

The gene calls are TRBV9 and TRBJ2-5, with 9 nucleotides matching TRBD2. V lost 4 bases, J lost 5 bases, and 9 bases stayed unmatched. This CDR3 has 15 residues. Germline loops: CDR1 SGDLS, CDR2 YYNGEE. The CDR3 loop reads CASSTSGGSRETQYF. In DNA, the CDR3 is TGTGCCAGCAGCACAAGCGGGGGGTCACGGGAGACCCAGTACTTC.

The rearrangement links TRBV28 to TRBJ1-5; weak D call: TRBD1 (5 bases). CDR1 and CDR2 (germline): MDHEN, SYDVKM. V was cut by 6 bases and J by 6 bases, with 12 bases left in between. The CDR3 contains 13 residues. CDR3 amino acids: CASRPTGVQPQHF. In DNA, the CDR3 is TGTGCCAGCAGGCCCACAGGAGTTCAGCCCCAGCATTTT.

The CDR3 DNA reads as TGTGCCAGCAGCCCCGCCGGGACAGGATACTCCTACGAGCAGTACTTC. Translating gives CASSPAGTGYSYEQYF. The V gene is TRBV5-4, the J gene TRBJ2-7; 8 nucleotides line up with TRBD1. CDR3 length: 16 residues. The trim removed 4 bases at V and 0 bases at J, leaving 9 bases unmatched. Germline V lookup: CDR1 SGHNT, CDR2 YYREEE (reference sequence).

This clone was observed a handful of times. Other DNA sequences in this specimen translate into the identical CDR3. J is TRBJ1-2 and V is TRBV18; 7 nucleotides align to TRBD1. The germline V gene encodes CDR1 KGHSH and CDR2 LQKENI. V lost 3 bases and J lost 3; bases outside the gene matches: 1. There are 13 residues in the CDR3. CDR3 DNA sequence: TGTGCCAGCTCACCTGGACAGGACTATGGCTACACCTTC. Its translation is CASSPGQDYGYTF.

This clone was counted a few times. The J gene is TRBJ1-2, the V gene TRBV29-1; D is ambiguous. Trimming pared 5 bases from V and 4 bases from J, leaving 8 bases between. Germline-derived CDR1 and CDR2 are SQVTM and ANQGSEA. The CDR3 covers 11 residues. CDR3 in DNA: TGCAGCGTTAATCGGGGCTATGGCTACACCTTC. Its translation is CSVNRGYGYTF.

The chain recombines TRBV6-5 with TRBJ1-5, with TRBD1 matching 7 bases. CDR1 and CDR2 from the germline V gene are MNHEY and SVGAGI. The CDR3 sequence is 15 residues long. The ends lost 4 bases at V and 4 bases at J; junction bases unmatched: 7. The CDR3 spells CASSFGQAGNQPQHF. CDR3 DNA sequence: TGTGCCAGCAGTTTCGGACAGGCGGGTAATCAGCCCCAGCATTTT.